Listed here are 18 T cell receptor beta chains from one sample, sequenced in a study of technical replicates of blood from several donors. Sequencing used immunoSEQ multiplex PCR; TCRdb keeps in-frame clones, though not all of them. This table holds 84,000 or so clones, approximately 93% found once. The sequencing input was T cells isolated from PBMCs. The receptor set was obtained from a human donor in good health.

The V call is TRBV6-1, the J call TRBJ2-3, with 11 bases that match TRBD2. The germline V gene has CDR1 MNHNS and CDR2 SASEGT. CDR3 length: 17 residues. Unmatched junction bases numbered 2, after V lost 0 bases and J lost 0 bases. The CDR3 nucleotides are TGTGCCAGCAGTGAAGCTTTAGCGGGAGGGAGCACAGATACGCAGTATTTT. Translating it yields CASSEALAGGSTDTQYF.

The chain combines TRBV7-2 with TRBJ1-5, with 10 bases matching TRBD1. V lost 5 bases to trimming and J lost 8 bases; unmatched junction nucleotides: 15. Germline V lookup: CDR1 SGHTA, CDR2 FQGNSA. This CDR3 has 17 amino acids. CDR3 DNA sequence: TGTGCCAGCAGCAGATCGAGGGACAGGGGCTACCCGGAGCCCCAGCATTTT. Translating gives CASSRSRDRGYPEPQHF. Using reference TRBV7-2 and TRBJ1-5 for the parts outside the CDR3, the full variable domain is GAGVSQSPSNKVTEKGKDVELRCDPISGHTALYWYRQSLGQGLEFLIYFQGNSAPDKSGLPSDRFSAERTGGSVSTLTIQRTQQEDSAVYLCASSRSRDRGYPEPQHFGDGTRLSIL.

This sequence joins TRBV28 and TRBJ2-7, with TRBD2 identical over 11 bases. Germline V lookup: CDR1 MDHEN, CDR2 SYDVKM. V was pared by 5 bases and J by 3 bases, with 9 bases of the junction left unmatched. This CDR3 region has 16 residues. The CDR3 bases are TGTGCCAGCAGTCCCGGATCCCTAGCGGGAGGCTACGAGCAGTACTTC. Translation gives CASSPGSLAGGYEQYF.

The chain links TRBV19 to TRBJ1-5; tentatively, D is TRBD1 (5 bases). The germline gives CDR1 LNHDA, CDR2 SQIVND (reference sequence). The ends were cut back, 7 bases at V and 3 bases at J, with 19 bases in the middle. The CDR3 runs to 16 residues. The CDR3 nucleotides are TGTGCCAGTATCGGCCCCAGACAGAACCTCAATCAGCCCCAGCATTTT. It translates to CASIGPRQNLNQPQHF.

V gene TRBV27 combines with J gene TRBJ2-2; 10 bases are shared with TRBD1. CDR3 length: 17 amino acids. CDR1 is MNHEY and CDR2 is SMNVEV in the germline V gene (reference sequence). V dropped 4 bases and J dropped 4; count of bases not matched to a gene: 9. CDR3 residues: CASSSSGQGVGTGELFF. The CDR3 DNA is TGTGCCAGCAGTTCATCAGGACAGGGGGTGGGCACCGGGGAGCTGTTTTTT.

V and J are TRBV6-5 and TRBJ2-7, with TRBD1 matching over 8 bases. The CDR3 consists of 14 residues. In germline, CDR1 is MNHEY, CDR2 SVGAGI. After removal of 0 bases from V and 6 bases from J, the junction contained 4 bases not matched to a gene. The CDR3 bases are TGTGCCAGCAGTTACTCGGGACAGGCTTCCGAGCAGTACTTC. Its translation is CASSYSGQASEQYF.

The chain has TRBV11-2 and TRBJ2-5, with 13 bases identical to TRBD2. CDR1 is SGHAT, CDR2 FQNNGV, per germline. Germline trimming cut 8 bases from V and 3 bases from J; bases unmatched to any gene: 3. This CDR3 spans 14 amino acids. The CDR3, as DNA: TGTGCCAGCGAACTAGCGGGAGGGAAAGAGACCCAGTACTTC. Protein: CASELAGGKETQYF.

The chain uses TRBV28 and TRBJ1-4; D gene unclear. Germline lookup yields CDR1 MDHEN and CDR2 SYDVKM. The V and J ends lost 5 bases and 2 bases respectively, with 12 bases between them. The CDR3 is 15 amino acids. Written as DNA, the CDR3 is TGTGCCAGCAGTGAGGGAGGCGGCACTAATGAAAAACTGTTTTTT. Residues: CASSEGGGTNEKLFF.

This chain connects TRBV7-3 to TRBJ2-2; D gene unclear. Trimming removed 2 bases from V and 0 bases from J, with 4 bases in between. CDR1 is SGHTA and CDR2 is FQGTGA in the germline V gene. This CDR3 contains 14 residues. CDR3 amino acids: CASSLLANTGELFF. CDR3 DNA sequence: TGTGCCAGCAGCTTACTAGCGAACACCGGGGAGCTGTTTTTT. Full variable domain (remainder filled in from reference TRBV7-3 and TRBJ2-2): GAGVSQTPSNKVTEKGKYVELRCDPISGHTALYWYRQSLGQGPEFLIYFQGTGAADDSGLPNDRFFAVRPEGSVSTLKIQRTERGDSAVYLCASSLLANTGELFFGEGSRLTVL.

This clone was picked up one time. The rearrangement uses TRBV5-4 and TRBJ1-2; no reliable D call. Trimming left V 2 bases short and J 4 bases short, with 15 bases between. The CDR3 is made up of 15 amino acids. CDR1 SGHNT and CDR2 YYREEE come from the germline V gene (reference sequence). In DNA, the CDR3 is TGTGCCAGCAGCTTAAGTTTTTCGTTCAGCTATGGCTACACCTTC. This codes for CASSLSFSFSYGYTF.

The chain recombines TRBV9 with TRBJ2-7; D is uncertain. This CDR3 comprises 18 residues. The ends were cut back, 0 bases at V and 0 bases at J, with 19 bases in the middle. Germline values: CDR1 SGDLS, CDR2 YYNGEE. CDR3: CASSVDPYSYPYSYEQYF. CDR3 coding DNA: TGTGCCAGCAGCGTAGACCCCTACTCCTATCCCTACTCCTACGAGCAGTACTTC. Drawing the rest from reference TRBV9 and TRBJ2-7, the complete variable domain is DSGVTQTPKHLITATGQRVTLRCSPRSGDLSVYWYQQSLDQGLQFLIQYYNGEERAKGNILERFSAQQFPDLHSELNLSSLELGDSALYFCASSVDPYSYPYSYEQYFGPGTRLTVT.

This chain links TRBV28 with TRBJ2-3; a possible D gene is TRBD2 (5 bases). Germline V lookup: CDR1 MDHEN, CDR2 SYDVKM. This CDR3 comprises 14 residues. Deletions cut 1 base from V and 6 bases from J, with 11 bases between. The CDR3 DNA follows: TGTGCCAGCAGTTTATTCGGGAAGGTGGATACGCAGTATTTT. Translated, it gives CASSLFGKVDTQYF.

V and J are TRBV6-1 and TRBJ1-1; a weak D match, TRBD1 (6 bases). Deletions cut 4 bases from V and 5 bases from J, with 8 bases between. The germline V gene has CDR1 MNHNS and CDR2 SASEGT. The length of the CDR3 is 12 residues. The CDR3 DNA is TGTGCCAGCAGTGGAACAGGGACTGAAGCTTTCTTT. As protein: CASSGTGTEAFF.

In DNA form, the CDR3 reads TGTGCCATCCGGTTAAATCCTGGTAGCTATGGCTACACCTTC. Translation: CAIRLNPGSYGYTF. The genes are TRBV6-1 and TRBJ1-2; D is unclear. Germline-derived CDR1 and CDR2 are MNHNS and SASEGT. The length of the CDR3 is 14 residues. V was shortened by 10 bases and J by 4 bases, with 19 bases between the two germline ends.

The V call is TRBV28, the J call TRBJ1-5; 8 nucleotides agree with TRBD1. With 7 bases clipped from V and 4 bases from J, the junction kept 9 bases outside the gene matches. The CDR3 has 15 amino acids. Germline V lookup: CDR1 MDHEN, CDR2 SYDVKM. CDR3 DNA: TGTGCCAGCACACAGGGGGTAAGGGTAAATCAGCCCCAGCATTTT. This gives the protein CASTQGVRVNQPQHF.

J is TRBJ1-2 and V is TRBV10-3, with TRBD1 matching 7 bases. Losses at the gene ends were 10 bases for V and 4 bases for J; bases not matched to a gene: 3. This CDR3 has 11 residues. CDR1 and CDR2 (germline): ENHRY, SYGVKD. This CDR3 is CATTGSYGYTF. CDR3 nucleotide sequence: TGTGCCACGACAGGGAGCTATGGCTACACCTTC.

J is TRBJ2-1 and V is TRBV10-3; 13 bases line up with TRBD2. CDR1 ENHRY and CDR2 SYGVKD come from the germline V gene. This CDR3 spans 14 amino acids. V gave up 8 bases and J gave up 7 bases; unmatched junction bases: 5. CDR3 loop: CAIGGLAGSNEQFF. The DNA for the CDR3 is TGTGCCATCGGGGGACTAGCGGGGAGTAATGAGCAGTTCTTC.

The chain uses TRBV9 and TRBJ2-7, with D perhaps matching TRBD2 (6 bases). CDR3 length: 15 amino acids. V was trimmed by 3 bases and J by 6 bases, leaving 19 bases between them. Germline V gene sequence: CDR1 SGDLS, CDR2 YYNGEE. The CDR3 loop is CASSAQDTLRGEQYF. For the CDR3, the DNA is TGTGCCAGCAGCGCTCAGGACACGCTGCGGGGCGAGCAGTACTTC.